This TCR beta chain was identified during a study of blood T cell repertoires in COVID-19. The CDR3 totals 17 residues. V lost 2 bases, J lost 7 bases, and 13 bases stayed unmatched. Germline loops: CDR1 SGHTA, CDR2 FQGNSA. In the authors' workflow: Quantification of nucleated cells was approximated via reference gene primer amplification. Method: immunoSEQ multiplex PCR; TCRdb's copy keeps in-frame clones and lacks some. The DNA gave D and trimming, while V, J and clone size come from that table. The repertoire holds 150,000 or so clones, with about 82% as singletons. Sequencing was carried out using peripheral blood. The sequence was obtained from a woman in her thirties or forties with active or convalescent COVID-19. The chain links TRBV7-2 to TRBJ2-3, with TRBD1 matching over 9 bases. Here the CDR3 DNA reads TGTGCCAGCAGCTTAAGACAGGGGGTTCGGAGGGAAAATACGCAGTATTTT. This sequence encodes CASSLRQGVRRENTQYF.